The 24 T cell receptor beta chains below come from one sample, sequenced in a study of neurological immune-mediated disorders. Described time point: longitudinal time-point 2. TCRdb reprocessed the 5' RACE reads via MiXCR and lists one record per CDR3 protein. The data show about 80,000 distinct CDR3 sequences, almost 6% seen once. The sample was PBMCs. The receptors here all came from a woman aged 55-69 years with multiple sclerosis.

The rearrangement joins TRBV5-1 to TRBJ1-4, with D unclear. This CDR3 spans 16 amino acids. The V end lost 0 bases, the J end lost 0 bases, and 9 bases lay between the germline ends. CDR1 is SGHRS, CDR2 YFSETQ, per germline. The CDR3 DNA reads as TGCGCCAGCAGCTTGGGAGACGGCGCAACTAATGAAAAACTGTTTTTT. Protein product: CASSLGDGATNEKLFF.

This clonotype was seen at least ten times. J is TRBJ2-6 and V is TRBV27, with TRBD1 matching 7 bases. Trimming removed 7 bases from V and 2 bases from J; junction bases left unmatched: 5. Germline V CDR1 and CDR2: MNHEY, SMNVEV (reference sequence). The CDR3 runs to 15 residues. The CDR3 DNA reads TGTGCCAGCACCCAAAGGGGGCCTGGGGCCAACGTCCTGACTTTC. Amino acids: CASTQRGPGANVLTF.

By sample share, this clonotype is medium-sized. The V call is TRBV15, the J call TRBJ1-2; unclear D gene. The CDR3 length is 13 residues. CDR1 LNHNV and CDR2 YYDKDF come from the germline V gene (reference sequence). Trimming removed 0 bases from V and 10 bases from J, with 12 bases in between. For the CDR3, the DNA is TGTGCCACCAGCAGAGATCGGCAGTCCATCTACACCTTC. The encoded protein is CATSRDRQSIYTF. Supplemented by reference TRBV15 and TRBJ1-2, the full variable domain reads DAMVIQNPRYQVTQFGKPVTLSCSQTLNHNVMYWYQQKSSQAPKLLFHYYDKDFNNEADTPDNFQSRRPNTSFCFLDIRSPGLGDTAMYLCATSRDRQSIYTFGSGTRLTVV.

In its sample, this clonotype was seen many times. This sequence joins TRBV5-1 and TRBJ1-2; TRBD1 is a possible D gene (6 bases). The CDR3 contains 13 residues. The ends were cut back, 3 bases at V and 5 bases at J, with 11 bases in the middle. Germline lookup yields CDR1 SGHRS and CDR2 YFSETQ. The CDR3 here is CASSWGDIYGYTF. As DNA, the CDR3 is TGCGCCAGCAGCTGGGGGGACATATATGGCTACACCTTC.

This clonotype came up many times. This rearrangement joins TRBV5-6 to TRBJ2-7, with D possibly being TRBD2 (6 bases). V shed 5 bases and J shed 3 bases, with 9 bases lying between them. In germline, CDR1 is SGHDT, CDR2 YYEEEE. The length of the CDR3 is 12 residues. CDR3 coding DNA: TGTGCCAGCAGTCGGGACTTCTACGAGCAGTACTTC. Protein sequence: CASSRDFYEQYF.

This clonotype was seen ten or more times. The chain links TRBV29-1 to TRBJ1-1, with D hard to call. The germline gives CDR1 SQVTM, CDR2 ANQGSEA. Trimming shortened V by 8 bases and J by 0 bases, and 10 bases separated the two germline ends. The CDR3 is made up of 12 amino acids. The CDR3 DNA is TGCAGCCCGCGGTCGGTGAACACTGAAGCTTTCTTT. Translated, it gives CSPRSVNTEAFF.

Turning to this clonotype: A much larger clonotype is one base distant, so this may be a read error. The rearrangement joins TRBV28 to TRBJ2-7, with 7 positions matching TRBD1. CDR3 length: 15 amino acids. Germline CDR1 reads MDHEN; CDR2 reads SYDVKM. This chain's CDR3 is CANSPRQGAILEQYF. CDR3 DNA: TGTGCCAACAGTCCAAGACAGGGTGCTATCCTCGAGCAGTACTTC.

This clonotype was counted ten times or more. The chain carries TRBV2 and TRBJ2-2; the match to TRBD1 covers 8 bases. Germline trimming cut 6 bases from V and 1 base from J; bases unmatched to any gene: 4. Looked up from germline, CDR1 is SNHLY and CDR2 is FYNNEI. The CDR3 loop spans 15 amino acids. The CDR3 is CASSQDRGNTGELFF. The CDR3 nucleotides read TGTGCCAGCAGCCAAGACAGGGGGAACACCGGGGAGCTGTTTTTT.

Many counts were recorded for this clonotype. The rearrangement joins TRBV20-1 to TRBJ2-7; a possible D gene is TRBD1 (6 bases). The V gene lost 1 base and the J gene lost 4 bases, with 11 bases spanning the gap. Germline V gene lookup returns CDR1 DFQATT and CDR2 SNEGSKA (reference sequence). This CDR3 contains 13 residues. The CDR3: CSARAGADYEQYF. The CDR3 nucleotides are TGCAGTGCTAGAGCAGGGGCGGATTACGAGCAGTACTTC.

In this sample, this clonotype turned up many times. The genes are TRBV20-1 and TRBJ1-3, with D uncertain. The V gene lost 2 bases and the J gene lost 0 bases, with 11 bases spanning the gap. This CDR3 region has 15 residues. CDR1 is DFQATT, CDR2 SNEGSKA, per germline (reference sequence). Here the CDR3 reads CSARQDTSSGNTIYF. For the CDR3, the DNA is TGCAGTGCTAGACAAGACACCAGCTCTGGAAACACCATATATTTT.

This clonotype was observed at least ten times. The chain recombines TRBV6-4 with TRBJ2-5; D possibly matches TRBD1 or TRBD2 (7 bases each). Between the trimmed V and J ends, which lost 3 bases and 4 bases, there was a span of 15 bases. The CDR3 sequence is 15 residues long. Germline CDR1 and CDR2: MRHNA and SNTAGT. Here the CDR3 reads CASSEAAGGVETQYF. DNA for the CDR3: TGTGCCAGCAGTGAGGCTGCAGGGGGGGTAGAGACCCAGTACTTC.

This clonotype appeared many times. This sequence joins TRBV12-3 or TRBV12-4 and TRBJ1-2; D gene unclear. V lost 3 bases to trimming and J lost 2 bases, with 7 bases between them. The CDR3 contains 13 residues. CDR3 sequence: CASSLKENYGYTF. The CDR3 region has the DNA TGTGCCAGCAGTTTGAAGGAAAACTATGGCTACACCTTC.

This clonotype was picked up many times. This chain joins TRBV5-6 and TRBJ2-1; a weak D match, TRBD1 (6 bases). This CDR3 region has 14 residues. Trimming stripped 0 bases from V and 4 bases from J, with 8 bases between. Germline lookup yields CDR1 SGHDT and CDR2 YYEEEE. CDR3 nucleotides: TGTGCCAGCAGCTTGGGCAGGGGATACAATGAGCAGTTCTTC. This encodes CASSLGRGYNEQFF.

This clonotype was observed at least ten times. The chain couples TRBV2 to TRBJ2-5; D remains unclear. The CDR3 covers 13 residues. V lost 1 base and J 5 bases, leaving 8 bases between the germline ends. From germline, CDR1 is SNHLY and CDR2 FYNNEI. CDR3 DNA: TGTGCCAGCAGTGAAGGGGATTTCGAGACCCAGTACTTC. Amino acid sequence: CASSEGDFETQYF.

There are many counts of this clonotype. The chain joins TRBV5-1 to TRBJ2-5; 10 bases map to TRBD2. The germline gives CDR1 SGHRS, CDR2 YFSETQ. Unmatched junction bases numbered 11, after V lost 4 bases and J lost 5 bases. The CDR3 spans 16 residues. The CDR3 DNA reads TGCGCCAGCAGCCAACAAACAGCGGGGGGGCGCGAGACCCAGTACTTC. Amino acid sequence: CASSQQTAGGRETQYF.

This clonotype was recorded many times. DNA for the CDR3: TGCAGCGCGGGACAGGCCGGGGGTCGAATGAGCTCCTACAATGAGCAGTTCTTC. Its protein is CSAGQAGGRMSSYNEQFF. The chain recombines TRBV29-1 with TRBJ2-1, with 8 bases identical to TRBD1. Germline CDR1 SQVTM, CDR2 ANQGSEA. V was clipped by 7 bases and J by 0 bases; unmatched bases: 17. The CDR3 is made up of 18 amino acids.

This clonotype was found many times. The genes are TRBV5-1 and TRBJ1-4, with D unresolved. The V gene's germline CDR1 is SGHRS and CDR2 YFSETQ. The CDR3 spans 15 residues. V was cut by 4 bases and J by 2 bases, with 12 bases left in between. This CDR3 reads CASSRSGQTNEKLFF. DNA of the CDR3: TGCGCCAGCAGCCGATCCGGCCAGACTAATGAAAAACTGTTTTTT.

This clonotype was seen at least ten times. In DNA form, the CDR3 reads TGCAGTGGAGTATCGGGTAGCTACGAGCAGTACTTC. Encoded protein: CSGVSGSYEQYF. The chain carries TRBV20-1 and TRBJ2-7; D unresolved. This CDR3 is 12 amino acids long. Germline lookup yields CDR1 DFQATT and CDR2 SNEGSKA (reference sequence). V was trimmed by 7 bases and J by 3 bases, leaving 13 bases between them.

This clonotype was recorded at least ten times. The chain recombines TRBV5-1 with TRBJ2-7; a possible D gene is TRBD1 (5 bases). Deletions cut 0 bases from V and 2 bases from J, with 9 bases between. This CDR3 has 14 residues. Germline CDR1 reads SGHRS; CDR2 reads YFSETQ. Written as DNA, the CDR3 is TGCGCCAGCAGCTTGGGGGGCGGTCCCTACGAGCAGTACTTC. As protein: CASSLGGGPYEQYF.

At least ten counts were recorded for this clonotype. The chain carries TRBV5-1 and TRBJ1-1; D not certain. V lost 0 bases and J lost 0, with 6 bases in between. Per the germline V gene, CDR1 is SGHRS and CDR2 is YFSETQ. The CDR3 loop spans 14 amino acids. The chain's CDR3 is CASSLGHMNTEAFF. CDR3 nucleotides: TGCGCCAGCAGCTTGGGACATATGAACACTGAAGCTTTCTTT.

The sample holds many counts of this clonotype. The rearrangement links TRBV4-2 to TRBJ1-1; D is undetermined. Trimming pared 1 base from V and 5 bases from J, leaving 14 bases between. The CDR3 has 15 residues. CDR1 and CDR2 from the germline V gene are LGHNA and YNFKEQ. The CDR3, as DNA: TGTGCCAGCAGCCAAGTGCGGGGAGGATGGACTGAAGCTTTCTTT. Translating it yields CASSQVRGGWTEAFF.

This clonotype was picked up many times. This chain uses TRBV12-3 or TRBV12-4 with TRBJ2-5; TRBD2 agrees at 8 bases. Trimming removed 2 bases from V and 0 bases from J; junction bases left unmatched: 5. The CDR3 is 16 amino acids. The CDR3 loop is CASSLMAGGHQETQYF. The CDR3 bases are TGTGCCAGCAGTTTAATGGCGGGGGGCCACCAAGAGACCCAGTACTTC.

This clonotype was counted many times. The CDR3 DNA reads TGTGCCAGCAGGGAACATGCCACTGAAGCTTTCTTT. This gives the protein CASREHATEAFF. The gene calls are TRBV6-6 and TRBJ1-1; D gene ambiguous. CDR3 length: 12 residues. CDR1 MNHNY and CDR2 SVGAGI come from the germline V gene (reference sequence). The V end was cut by 6 bases, the J end by 4 bases, with 9 bases between.

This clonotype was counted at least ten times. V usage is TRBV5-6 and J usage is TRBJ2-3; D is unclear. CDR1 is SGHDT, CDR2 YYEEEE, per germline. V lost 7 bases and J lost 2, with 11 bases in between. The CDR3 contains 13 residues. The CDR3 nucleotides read TGTGCCAGCGGCCAACTACCCACAGATACGCAGTATTTT. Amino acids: CASGQLPTDTQYF.